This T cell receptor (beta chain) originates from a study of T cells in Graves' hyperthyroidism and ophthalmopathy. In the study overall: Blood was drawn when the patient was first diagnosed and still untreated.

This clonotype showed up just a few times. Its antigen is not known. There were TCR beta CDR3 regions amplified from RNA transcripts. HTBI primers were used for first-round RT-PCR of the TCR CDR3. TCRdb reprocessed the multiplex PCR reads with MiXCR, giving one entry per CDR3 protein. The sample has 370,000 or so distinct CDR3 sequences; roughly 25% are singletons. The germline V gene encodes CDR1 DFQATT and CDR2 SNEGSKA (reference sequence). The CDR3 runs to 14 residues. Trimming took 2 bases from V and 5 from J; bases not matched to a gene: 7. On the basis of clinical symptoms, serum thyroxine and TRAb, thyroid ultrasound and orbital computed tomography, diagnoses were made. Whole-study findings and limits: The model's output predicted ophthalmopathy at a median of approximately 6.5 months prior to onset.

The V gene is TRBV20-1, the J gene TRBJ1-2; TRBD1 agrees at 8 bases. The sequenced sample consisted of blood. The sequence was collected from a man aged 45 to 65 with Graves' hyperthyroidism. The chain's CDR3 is CSARTGQGDYGYTF. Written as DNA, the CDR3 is TGCAGTGCTAGAACAGGACAGGGAGATTATGGCTACACCTTC.